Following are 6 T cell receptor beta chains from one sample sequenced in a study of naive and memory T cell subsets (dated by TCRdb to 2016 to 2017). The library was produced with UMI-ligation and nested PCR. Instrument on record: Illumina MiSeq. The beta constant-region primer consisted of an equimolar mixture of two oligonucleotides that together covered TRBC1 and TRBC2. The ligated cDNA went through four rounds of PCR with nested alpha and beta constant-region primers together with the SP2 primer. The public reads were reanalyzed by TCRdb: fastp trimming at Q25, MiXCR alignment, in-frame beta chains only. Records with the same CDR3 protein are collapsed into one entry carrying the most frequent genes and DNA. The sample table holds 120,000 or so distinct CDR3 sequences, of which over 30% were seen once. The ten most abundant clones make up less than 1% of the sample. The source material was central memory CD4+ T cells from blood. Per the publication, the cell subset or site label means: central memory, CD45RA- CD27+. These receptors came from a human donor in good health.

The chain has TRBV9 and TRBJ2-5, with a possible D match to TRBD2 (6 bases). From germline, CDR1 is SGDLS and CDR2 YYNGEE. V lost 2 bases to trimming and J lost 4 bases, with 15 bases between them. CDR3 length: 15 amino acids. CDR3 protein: CASSVTGTLGETQYF. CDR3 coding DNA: TGTGCCAGCAGCGTTACCGGGACTCTCGGAGAGACCCAGTACTTC.

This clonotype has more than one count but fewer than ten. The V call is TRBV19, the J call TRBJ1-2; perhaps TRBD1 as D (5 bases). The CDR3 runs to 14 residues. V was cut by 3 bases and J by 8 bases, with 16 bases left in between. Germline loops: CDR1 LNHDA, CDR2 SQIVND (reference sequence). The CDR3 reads CASSIRGIGKGYTF. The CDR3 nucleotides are TGTGCCAGTAGTATCCGGGGGATCGGAAAGGGCTACACCTTC.

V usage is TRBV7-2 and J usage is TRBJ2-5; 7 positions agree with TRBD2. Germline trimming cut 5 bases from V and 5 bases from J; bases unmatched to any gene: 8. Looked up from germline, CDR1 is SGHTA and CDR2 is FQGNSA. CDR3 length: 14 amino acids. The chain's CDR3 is CASSISTSIETQYF. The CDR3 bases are TGTGCCAGCAGCATCTCGACTAGCATTGAGACCCAGTACTTC.

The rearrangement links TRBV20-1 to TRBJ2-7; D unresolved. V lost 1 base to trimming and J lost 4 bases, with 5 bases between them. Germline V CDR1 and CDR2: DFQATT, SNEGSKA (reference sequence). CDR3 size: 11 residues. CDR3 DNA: TGCAGTGCTAGAGCACCTTACGAGCAGTACTTC. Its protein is CSARAPYEQYF.

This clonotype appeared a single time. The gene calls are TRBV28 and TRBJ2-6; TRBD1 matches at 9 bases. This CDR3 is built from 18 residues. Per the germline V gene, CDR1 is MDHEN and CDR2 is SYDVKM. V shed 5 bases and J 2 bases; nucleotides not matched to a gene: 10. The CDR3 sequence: CASSVLGQGIPGANVLTF. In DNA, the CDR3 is TGTGCCAGCAGTGTGTTGGGACAGGGAATCCCTGGGGCCAACGTCCTGACTTTC.

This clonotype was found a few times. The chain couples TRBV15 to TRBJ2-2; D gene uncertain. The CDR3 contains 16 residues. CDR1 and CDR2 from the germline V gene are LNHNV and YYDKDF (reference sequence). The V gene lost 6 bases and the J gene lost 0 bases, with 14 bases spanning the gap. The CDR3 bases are TGTGCCACCAGAAAGACCGCGCTCACGAACACCGGGGAGCTGTTTTTT. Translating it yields CATRKTALTNTGELFF.